Shown below are 5 T cell receptor beta chains from a single sample sequenced in a study of glioma-infiltrating T cells after dendritic cell vaccination. Regarding time point: after dendritic cell vaccination, including at tumor progression/relapse. Produced via immunoSEQ multiplex PCR; TCRdb's table is partial and in-frame only. The profile shows 55,000 to 75,000 clones, about 79% of them singletons. The sequences come from blood, collected after dendritic cell vaccination. Receptors originate from a human donor with glioblastoma.

CDR3 loop: CASSEVQRAYEQYF. The CDR3 DNA follows: TGTGCCAGCAGTGAAGTCCAAAGAGCCTACGAGCAGTACTTC. The gene calls are TRBV6-1 and TRBJ2-7; D unresolved. V shed 1 base and J shed 2 bases, with 9 bases lying between them. Germline CDR1 MNHNS, CDR2 SASEGT. The CDR3 has 14 amino acids.

The chain links TRBV11-3 to TRBJ1-2, with 12 bases that match TRBD1. This CDR3 contains 12 residues. V lost 3 bases to trimming and J lost 14 bases; unmatched junction nucleotides: 4. Germline V gives CDR1 SGHNT, CDR2 YENEEA. The CDR3 spells CASSLGQGARTF. CDR3 bases: TGTGCCAGCAGCTTGGGACAGGGGGCGAGAACCTTC.

J is TRBJ1-1 and V is TRBV19; D is unresolved. The CDR3 is made up of 14 amino acids. Between the trimmed V and J ends, which lost 3 bases and 7 bases, there was a span of 15 bases. Germline V gene data show CDR1 as LNHDA and CDR2 as SQIVND (reference sequence). The CDR3 DNA reads TGTGCCAGTAGTATCGCGGGGAACCGGGGTGAAGCTTTCTTT. Its protein product is CASSIAGNRGEAFF.

J is TRBJ2-3 and V is TRBV5-1, with TRBD2 matching over 10 bases. The V gene end was trimmed by 4 bases and the J gene end by 3 bases; junction bases not matched to a gene: 8. The germline gives CDR1 SGHRS, CDR2 YFSETQ. This CDR3 comprises 16 residues. CDR3 residues: CASSPGGLADTDTQYF. CDR3 in DNA: TGCGCCAGCAGCCCGGGCGGACTAGCGGATACAGATACGCAGTATTTT. Drawing the rest from reference TRBV5-1 and TRBJ2-3, the complete variable domain is KAGVTQTPRYLIKTRGQQVTLSCSPISGHRSVSWYQQTPGQGLQFLFEYFSETQRNKGNFPGRFSGRQFSNSRSEMNVSTLELGDSALYLCASSPGGLADTDTQYFGPGTRLTVL.

This chain links TRBV27 with TRBJ2-7, with D possibly TRBD1 on 6 matching bases. The V gene's germline CDR1 is MNHEY and CDR2 SMNVEV (reference sequence). The CDR3 extends over 15 amino acids. Trimming pared 6 bases from V and 4 bases from J, leaving 19 bases between. For the CDR3, the DNA is TGTGCCAGCAGATCCTTGAGAGGGGGAAAATACGAGCAGTACTTC. This sequence encodes CASRSLRGGKYEQYF.